Detailed here is one TCR beta chain. Trimming cost V 5 bases and J 5 bases, with 13 bases left between them. From germline, CDR1 is DFQATT and CDR2 SNEGSKA (reference sequence). CDR3 length: 14 amino acids. The data were taken from a study of blood T cells in healthy people across ages. Sample-barcoded 5' priming and a J-beta primer mix drove a second PCR of roughly 6 to 12 cycles. Every sample gave at least 3 million paired-end reads containing CDR3. TCRdb processed the 5' RACE reads anew with MiXCR; each CDR3 protein has one entry. The data show about 1,400,000 distinct CDR3 sequences, with almost 60% seen just once and 5.5% to 8% held by the top ten.

This clonotype was sampled from a man younger than 35 in good health. The source material was blood. V gene TRBV20-1 combines with J gene TRBJ1-6; D not certain. CDR3 coding DNA: TGCAGTGCTTACCTGAAACGAGATAATTCACCCCTCCACTTT. Amino acids: CSAYLKRDNSPLHF.